These 15 T cell receptor beta chains came from one sample sequenced in a study of T cells in Graves' hyperthyroidism and ophthalmopathy. RNA transcripts served as the template for amplifying TCR beta CDR3 regions. First-round RT-PCR of the TCR CDR3 relied on the HTBI primer set. TCRdb called the multiplex PCR reads again in MiXCR, with one record for every CDR3 protein. The table has 300,000 to 450,000 distinct CDR3 sequences, roughly 13% seen once. The material sequenced was blood. The source is a woman aged 55-70 years with Graves' hyperthyroidism.

Ten or more counts support this clonotype. The chain links TRBV11-2 to TRBJ2-5, with D perhaps matching TRBD1 or TRBD2 (5 bases each). The CDR3 runs 13 residues. With 5 bases removed from V and 7 bases from J, the gap between germline ends came to 14 bases. Germline CDR1 reads SGHAT; CDR2 reads FQNNGV. Here the CDR3 reads CASSPGPDATQYF. CDR3 DNA: TGTGCCAGCAGCCCGGGACCCGATGCGACCCAGTACTTC.

This clonotype turned up a few times. The chain uses TRBV18 and TRBJ1-2, with D unclear. This CDR3 spans 15 amino acids. Germline-derived CDR1 and CDR2 are KGHSH and LQKENI. The V end lost 0 bases, the J end lost 2 bases, and 10 bases lay between the germline ends. CDR3 nucleotides: TGTGCCAGCTCACCACCGTCTCACCAAAACTATGGCTACACCTTC. Encoded protein: CASSPPSHQNYGYTF.

This clonotype came up many times. The V call is TRBV2, the J call TRBJ2-5; unclear D gene. CDR3 length: 13 amino acids. V lost 7 bases and J 2 bases, leaving 11 bases between the germline ends. Germline V gene lookup returns CDR1 SNHLY and CDR2 FYNNEI. Here the CDR3 reads CASNGRRQETQYF. The CDR3 DNA follows: TGTGCCAGCAATGGACGGAGACAAGAGACCCAGTACTTC.

This clonotype was counted ten times or more. Written as DNA, the CDR3 is TGCAGTGCTAGAGATCGGCCAGGGGTTACCTACAATGAGCAGTTCTTC. It encodes CSARDRPGVTYNEQFF. The V call is TRBV20-1, the J call TRBJ2-1; D is perhaps TRBD1 (6 bases). The CDR3 covers 16 residues. V dropped 0 bases and J dropped 2 bases, with 14 bases sitting between them. The germline CDR1 and CDR2 sequences are DFQATT and SNEGSKA (reference sequence).

J is TRBJ2-7 and V is TRBV10-2; TRBD2 aligns across 10 bases. The CDR3 loop spans 13 amino acids. Germline V gene sequence: CDR1 WSHSY, CDR2 SAAADI. V lost 7 bases, J lost 4 bases, and 4 bases stayed unmatched. CDR3 loop: CASILAGGYEQYF. The CDR3 DNA is TGCGCCAGCATTTTAGCGGGAGGTTACGAGCAGTACTTC.

This clonotype came up a few times. The chain uses TRBV30 and TRBJ2-5, with 8 positions matching TRBD1. The CDR3 has 11 residues. V was pared by 0 bases and J by 12 bases, with 3 bases of the junction left unmatched. CDR1 GTSNPN and CDR2 SVGIG come from the germline V gene (reference sequence). The CDR3 bases are TGTGCCTGGAGTGTGGACAGGGTGGAGTACTTC. This translates into CAWSVDRVEYF. The full variable domain, completed using reference TRBV30 and TRBJ2-5, is SQTIHQWPATLVQPVGSPLSLECTVEGTSNPNLYWYRQAAGRGLQLLFYSVGIGQISSEVPQNLSASRPQDRQFILSSKKLLLSDSGFYLCAWSVDRVEYFGPGTRLLVL.

The chain uses TRBV28 and TRBJ1-6; unclear D gene. The CDR3 extends over 16 amino acids. The germline CDR1 and CDR2 sequences are MDHEN and SYDVKM. The V and J ends lost 4 bases and 9 bases respectively, with 19 bases between them. In DNA, the CDR3 is TGTGCCAGCAGTTCCCTCCTCAGGAATCTACGTTCACCCCTCCACTTT. Protein: CASSSLLRNLRSPLHF. Filled out from reference TRBV28 and TRBJ1-6, the complete variable domain reads DVKVTQSSRYLVKRTGEKVFLECVQDMDHENMFWYRQDPGLGLRLIYFSYDVKMKEKGDIPEGYSVSREKKERFSLILESASTNQTSMYLCASSSLLRNLRSPLHFGNGTRLTVT.

For this clonotype: Compared with germline, one end of the junction differs, possibly owing to a read error. The chain couples TRBV11-2 to TRBJ2-7; 9 bases agree with TRBD1. The V gene's germline CDR1 is SGHAT and CDR2 FQNNGV. The CDR3 extends over 16 amino acids. The CDR3 region is CASSLEAGQGFYEQYF. CDR3 nucleotides: TGTGCCAGCAGTTTAGAGGCGGGACAGGGCTTCTACGAGCAGTACTTC.

At least ten counts were recorded for this clonotype. The chain couples TRBV9 to TRBJ2-3; possible D gene TRBD2, 5 bases. From germline, CDR1 is SGDLS and CDR2 YYNGEE. The V gene lost 5 bases and the J gene lost 4 bases, with 14 bases spanning the gap. The CDR3 totals 14 residues. This chain's CDR3 is CASSGVAGSDTQYF. The CDR3 DNA follows: TGTGCCAGCAGTGGAGTCGCGGGCTCAGATACGCAGTATTTT.

In its sample, this clonotype was seen many times. The rearrangement links TRBV5-1 to TRBJ1-2; tentatively, D is TRBD1 (6 bases). V was shortened by 0 bases and J by 7 bases, with 13 bases between the two germline ends. The length of the CDR3 is 14 residues. Germline V gene sequence: CDR1 SGHRS, CDR2 YFSETQ. CDR3 sequence reads: CASSLDMGARGYTF. The CDR3 DNA reads TGCGCCAGCAGCTTGGATATGGGGGCGCGTGGCTACACCTTC.

This clonotype was seen repeatedly, ten times or more. The chain is built from TRBV6-1 and TRBJ1-1; 8 bases fit TRBD1. This CDR3 is built from 14 residues. The germline V gene has CDR1 MNHNS and CDR2 SASEGT. The junction had 8 bases not matched to a gene; V was cut back by 5 bases and J by 6 bases. The CDR3 nucleotides are TGTGCCAGCAGTCCAAACAGGGGGAGGGCTGAAGCTTTCTTT. This translates into CASSPNRGRAEAFF.

The chain has TRBV12-3 or TRBV12-4 and TRBJ2-7; the match to TRBD1 covers 9 bases. The CDR3 totals 16 residues. V gave up 0 bases and J gave up 3 bases; unmatched junction bases: 6. CDR3 loop: CASSLARGQGLYEQYF. CDR3 bases: TGTGCCAGCAGTTTAGCGCGGGGACAGGGACTCTACGAGCAGTACTTC.

This clonotype came up many times. The CDR3 DNA follows: TGCAGCGTTGGGAAGGGGACAACTAATGAAAAACTGTTTTTT. This translates into CSVGKGTTNEKLFF. This chain links TRBV29-1 with TRBJ1-4; maybe TRBD1 (5 bases). The CDR3 runs to 14 residues. With 4 bases removed from V and 0 bases from J, the gap between germline ends came to 9 bases. CDR1 SQVTM and CDR2 ANQGSEA come from the germline V gene.

This clonotype was picked up many times. This rearrangement joins TRBV7-9 to TRBJ2-3; TRBD1 aligns across 9 bases. V lost 5 bases to trimming and J lost 7 bases; unmatched junction nucleotides: 7. Germline assignment: CDR1 SEHNR and CDR2 FQNEAQ (reference sequence). The CDR3 loop spans 14 amino acids. CDR3 amino acids: CASSPQTGGNTQYF. DNA of the CDR3: TGTGCCAGCAGCCCTCAGACAGGGGGTAATACGCAGTATTTT. Using reference TRBV7-9 and TRBJ2-3 for the parts outside the CDR3, the full variable domain is DTGVSQNPRHKITKRGQNVTFRCDPISEHNRLYWYRQTLGQGPEFLTYFQNEAQLEKSRLLSDRFSAERPKGSFSTLEIQRTEQGDSAMYLCASSPQTGGNTQYFGPGTRLTVL.

This clonotype was detected ten times or more. V and J are TRBV20-1 and TRBJ1-5; maybe TRBD1 (5 bases). V was shortened by 0 bases and J by 5 bases, with 17 bases between the two germline ends. Germline loops: CDR1 DFQATT, CDR2 SNEGSKA (reference sequence). The CDR3 runs 16 residues. The CDR3, as DNA: TGCAGTGCTAGAGATGGGGTCAGGGCGAGGGATCAGCCCCAGCATTTT. As protein: CSARDGVRARDQPQHF.